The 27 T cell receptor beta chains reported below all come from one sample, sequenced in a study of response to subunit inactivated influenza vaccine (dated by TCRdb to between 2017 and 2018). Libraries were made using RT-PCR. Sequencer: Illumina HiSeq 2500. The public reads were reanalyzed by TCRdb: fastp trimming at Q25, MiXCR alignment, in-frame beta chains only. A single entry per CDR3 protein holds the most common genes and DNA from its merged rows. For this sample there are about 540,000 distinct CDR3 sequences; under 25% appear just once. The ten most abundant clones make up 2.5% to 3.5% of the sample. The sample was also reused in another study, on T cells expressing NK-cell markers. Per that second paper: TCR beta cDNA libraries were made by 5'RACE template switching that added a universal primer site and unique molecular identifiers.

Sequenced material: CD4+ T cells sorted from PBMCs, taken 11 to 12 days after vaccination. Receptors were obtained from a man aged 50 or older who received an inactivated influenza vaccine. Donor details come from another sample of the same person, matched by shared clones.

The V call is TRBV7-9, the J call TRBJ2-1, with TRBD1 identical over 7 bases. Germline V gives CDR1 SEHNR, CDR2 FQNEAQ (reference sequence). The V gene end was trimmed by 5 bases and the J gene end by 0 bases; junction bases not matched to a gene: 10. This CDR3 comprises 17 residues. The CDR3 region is CASSLGTDKSSYNEQFF. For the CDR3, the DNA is TGTGCCAGCAGCCTGGGGACAGATAAGAGCTCCTACAATGAGCAGTTCTTC.

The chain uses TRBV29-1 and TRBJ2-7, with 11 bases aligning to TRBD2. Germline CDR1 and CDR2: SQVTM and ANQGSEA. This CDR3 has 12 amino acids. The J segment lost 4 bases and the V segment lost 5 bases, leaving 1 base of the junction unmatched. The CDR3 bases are TGCAGCGTTCTAGCGGGGGGATACGAGCAGTACTTC. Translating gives CSVLAGGYEQYF.

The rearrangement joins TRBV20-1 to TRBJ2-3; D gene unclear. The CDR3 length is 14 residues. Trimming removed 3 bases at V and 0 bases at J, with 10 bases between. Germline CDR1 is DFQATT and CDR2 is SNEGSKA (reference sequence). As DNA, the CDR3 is TGCAGTGCTAGGTGGGCAAGTAGCACAGATACGCAGTATTTT. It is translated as CSARWASSTDTQYF.

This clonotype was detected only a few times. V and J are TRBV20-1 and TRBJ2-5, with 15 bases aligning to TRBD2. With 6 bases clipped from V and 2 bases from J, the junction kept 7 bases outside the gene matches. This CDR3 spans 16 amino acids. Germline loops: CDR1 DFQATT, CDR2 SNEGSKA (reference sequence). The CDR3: CSATGTSGGFQETQYF. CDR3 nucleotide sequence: TGCAGTGCAACCGGGACTAGCGGGGGGTTTCAAGAGACCCAGTACTTC.

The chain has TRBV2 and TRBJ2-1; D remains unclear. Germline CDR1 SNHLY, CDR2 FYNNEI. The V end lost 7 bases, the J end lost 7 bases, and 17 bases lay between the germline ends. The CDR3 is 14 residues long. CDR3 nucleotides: TGTGCCAGCACTCTCGCAGAATTTCCAAATGAGCAGTTCTTC. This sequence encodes CASTLAEFPNEQFF.

The CDR3 DNA follows: TGTGCCAGCAGCTCCCCGACAGGGGGCGGGGAGACCCAGTACTTC. Protein: CASSSPTGGGETQYF. The V gene is TRBV11-2, the J gene TRBJ2-5; 10 nucleotides match TRBD1. The length of the CDR3 is 15 residues. Per germline, CDR1 SGHAT and CDR2 FQNNGV. V shed 4 bases and J 5 bases; nucleotides not matched to a gene: 7. The full variable domain, in which reference TRBV11-2 and TRBJ2-5 provide the parts outside the CDR3, is EAGVAQSPRYKIIEKRQSVAFWCNPISGHATLYWYQQILGQGPKLLIQFQNNGVVDDSQLPKDRFSAERLKGVDSTLKIQPAKLEDSAVYLCASSSPTGGGETQYFGPGTRLLVL.

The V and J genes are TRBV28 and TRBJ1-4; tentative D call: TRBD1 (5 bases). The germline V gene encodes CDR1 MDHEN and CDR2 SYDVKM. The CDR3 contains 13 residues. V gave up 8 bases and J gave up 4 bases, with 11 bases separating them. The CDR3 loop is CASLGHGNEKLFF. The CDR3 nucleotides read TGTGCCAGCTTAGGACATGGTAATGAAAAACTGTTTTTT.

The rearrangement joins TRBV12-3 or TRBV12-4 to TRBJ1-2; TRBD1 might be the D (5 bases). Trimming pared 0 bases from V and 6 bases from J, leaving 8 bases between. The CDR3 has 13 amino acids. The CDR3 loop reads CASSLARENGYTF. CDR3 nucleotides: TGTGCCAGCAGTTTAGCCAGGGAGAATGGCTACACCTTC.

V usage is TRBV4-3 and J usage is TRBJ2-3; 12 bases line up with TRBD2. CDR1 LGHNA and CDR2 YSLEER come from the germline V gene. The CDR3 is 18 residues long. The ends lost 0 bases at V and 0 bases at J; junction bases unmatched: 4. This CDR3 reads CASSQERLAGESTDTQYF. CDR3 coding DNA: TGCGCCAGCAGCCAAGAACGACTAGCGGGGGAGAGCACAGATACGCAGTATTTT.

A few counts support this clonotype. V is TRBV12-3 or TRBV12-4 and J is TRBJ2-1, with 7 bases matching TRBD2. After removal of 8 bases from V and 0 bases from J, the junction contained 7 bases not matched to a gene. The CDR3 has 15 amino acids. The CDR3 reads CASRGGGGSYNEQFF. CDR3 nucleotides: TGTGCCAGCCGTGGTGGGGGGGGCTCCTACAATGAGCAGTTCTTC.

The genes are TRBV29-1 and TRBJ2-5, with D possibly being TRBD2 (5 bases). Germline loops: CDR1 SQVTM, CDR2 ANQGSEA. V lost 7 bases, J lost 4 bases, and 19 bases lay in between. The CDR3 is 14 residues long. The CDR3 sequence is CSAGGNGQVETQYF. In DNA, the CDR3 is TGCAGCGCCGGAGGTAACGGCCAGGTAGAGACCCAGTACTTC.

The CDR3 spells CASRDLDRGSRNTEAFF. The DNA of the CDR3 is TGTGCCAGCAGAGACCTGGACAGGGGTTCTAGGAACACTGAAGCTTTCTTT. This chain connects TRBV6-1 to TRBJ1-1; 9 bases agree with TRBD1. The V and J ends lost 6 bases and 1 base, in that order; junction bases with no gene match: 12. The CDR3 contains 17 residues. Germline V lookup: CDR1 MNHNS, CDR2 SASEGT.

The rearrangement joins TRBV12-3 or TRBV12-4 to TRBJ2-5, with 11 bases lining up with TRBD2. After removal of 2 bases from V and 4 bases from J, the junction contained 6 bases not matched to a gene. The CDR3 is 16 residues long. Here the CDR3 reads CASSLLAGGPLETQYF. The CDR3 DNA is TGTGCCAGCAGTTTACTAGCGGGGGGCCCGTTAGAGACCCAGTACTTC.

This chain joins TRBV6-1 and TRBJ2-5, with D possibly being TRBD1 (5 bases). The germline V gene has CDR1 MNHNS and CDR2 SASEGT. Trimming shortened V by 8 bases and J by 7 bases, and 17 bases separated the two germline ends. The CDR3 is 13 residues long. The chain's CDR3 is CASRIGAYGTQYF. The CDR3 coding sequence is TGTGCCAGCCGCATAGGGGCCTATGGGACCCAGTACTTC.

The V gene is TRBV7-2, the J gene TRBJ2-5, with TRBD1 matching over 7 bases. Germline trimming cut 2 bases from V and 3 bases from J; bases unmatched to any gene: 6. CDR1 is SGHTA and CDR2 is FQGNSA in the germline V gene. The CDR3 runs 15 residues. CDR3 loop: CASSLTGTAEETQYF. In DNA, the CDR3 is TGTGCCAGCAGCTTAACTGGGACAGCAGAAGAGACCCAGTACTTC.

The CDR3 coding sequence is TGTGCCAGCAGTAACAGGGAACCCGAGTGGCCCCAGCATTTT. Its protein product is CASSNREPEWPQHF. The chain combines TRBV12-3 or TRBV12-4 with TRBJ1-5; D possibly corresponds to TRBD1 (6 bases). V dropped 5 bases and J dropped 9 bases, with 17 bases sitting between them. The CDR3 covers 14 residues.

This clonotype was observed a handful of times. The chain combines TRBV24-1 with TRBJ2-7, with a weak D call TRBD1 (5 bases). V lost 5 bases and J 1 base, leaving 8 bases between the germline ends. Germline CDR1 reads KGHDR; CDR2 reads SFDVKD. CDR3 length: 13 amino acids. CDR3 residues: CATSGSGSYEQYF. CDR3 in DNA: TGTGCCACCAGTGGATCAGGGTCCTACGAGCAGTACTTC.

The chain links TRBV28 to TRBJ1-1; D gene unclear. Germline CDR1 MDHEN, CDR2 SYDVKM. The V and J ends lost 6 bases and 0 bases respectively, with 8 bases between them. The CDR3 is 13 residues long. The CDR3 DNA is TGTGCCAGCAGGGGAACGGTGAACACTGAAGCTTTCTTT. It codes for CASRGTVNTEAFF.

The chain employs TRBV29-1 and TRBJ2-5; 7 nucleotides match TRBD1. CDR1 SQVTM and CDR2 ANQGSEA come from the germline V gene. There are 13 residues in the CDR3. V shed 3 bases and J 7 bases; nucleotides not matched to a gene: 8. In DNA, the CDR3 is TGCAGCGTTGATGAGGACAGGATAGGGACCCAGTACTTC. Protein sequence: CSVDEDRIGTQYF.

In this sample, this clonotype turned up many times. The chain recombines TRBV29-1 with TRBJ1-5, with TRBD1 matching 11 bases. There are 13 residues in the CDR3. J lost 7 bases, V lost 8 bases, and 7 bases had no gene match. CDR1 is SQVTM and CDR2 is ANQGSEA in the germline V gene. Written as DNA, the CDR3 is TGCAGCCCGAGGACAGGGGGCTTGCAGCCCCAGCATTTT. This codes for CSPRTGGLQPQHF.

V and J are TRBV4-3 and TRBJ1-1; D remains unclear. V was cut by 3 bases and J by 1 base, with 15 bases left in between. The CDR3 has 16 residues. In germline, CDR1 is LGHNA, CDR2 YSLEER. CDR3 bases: TGCGCCAGCAGCCACCCCCCTGGTGGGCCGAACACTGAAGCTTTCTTT. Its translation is CASSHPPGGPNTEAFF.

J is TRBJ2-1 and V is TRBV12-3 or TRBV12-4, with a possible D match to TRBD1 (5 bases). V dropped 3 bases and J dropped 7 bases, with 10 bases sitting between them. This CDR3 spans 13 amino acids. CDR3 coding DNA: TGTGCCAGCAGTTTCCCCCAGGGAAATGAGCAGTTCTTC. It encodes CASSFPQGNEQFF.

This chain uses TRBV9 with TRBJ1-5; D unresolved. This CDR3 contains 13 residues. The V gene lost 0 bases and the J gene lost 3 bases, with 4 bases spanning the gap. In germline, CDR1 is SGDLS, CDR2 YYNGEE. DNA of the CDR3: TGTGCCAGCAGCGTAGGCACCAATCAGCCCCAGCATTTT. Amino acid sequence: CASSVGTNQPQHF.

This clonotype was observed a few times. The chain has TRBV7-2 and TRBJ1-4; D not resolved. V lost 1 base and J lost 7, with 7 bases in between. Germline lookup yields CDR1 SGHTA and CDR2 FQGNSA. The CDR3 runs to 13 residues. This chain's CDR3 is CASSLGALEKLFF. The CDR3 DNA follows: TGTGCCAGCAGCTTAGGAGCCCTTGAAAAACTGTTTTTT.

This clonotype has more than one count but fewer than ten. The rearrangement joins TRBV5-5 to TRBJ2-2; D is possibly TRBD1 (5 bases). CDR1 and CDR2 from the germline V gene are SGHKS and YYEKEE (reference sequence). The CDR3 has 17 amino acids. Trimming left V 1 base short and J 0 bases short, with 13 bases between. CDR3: CASSLNIWGANTGELFF. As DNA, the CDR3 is TGTGCCAGCAGCTTGAATATCTGGGGCGCGAACACCGGGGAGCTGTTTTTT.

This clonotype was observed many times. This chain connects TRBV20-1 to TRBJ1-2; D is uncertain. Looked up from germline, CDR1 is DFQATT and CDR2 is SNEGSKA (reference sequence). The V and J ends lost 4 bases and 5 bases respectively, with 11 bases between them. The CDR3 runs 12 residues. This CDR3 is CSAKGLEYGYTF. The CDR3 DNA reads TGCAGTGCTAAAGGTTTGGAATATGGCTACACCTTC.

The CDR3 here is CAAGTVVSYEQYF. DNA for the CDR3: TGTGCCGCGGGGACCGTTGTTTCCTACGAGCAGTACTTC. The chain employs TRBV6-2 or TRBV6-3 and TRBJ2-7; D is possibly TRBD2 (6 bases). The germline V and J ends were trimmed by 11 bases and 1 base, with 15 bases remaining between them. Germline-derived CDR1 and CDR2 are MNHEY and SVGEGT. There are 13 residues in the CDR3.